One TCR beta chain is described in this entry. These data come from a study of blood T cell repertoires in COVID-19. The overall study: Collection of acute and convalescent COVID-19 samples took place in the United States, Italy and Spain.

The method was immunoSEQ multiplex PCR; TCRdb's version includes in-frame clones alone and lacks a portion of them. Of around 94,000 clones listed, 87% are singletons. The germline V gene encodes CDR1 LGHNT and CDR2 FRNRAP. CDR3 length: 14 amino acids. V was clipped by 2 bases and J by 7 bases, with 12 bases between them. Sequenced sample: peripheral blood. The V and J genes are TRBV12-5 and TRBJ1-5; D is ambiguous. This receptor was obtained from a middle-aged man with active COVID-19. Here the CDR3 reads CASGLNLVSQPQHF. The DNA for the CDR3 is TGTGCTAGTGGTTTGAATTTAGTATCCCAGCCCCAGCATTTT.